One and the same sample provided the 25 T cell receptor beta chains below, sequenced in a study of blood T cell repertoires in COVID-19. Method: immunoSEQ multiplex PCR; TCRdb's copy keeps in-frame clones and lacks some. Of 150,000 or so clones listed, 76% are singletons. Sample: peripheral blood. The origin of the receptors is an elderly woman with active or convalescent COVID-19.

This clone showed up just a few times. V is TRBV7-2 and J is TRBJ1-6; D is unresolved. The CDR3 consists of 15 residues. CDR1 SGHTA and CDR2 FQGNSA come from the germline V gene. Trimming took off 1 base at V and 9 bases at J, with 13 bases between the two ends. The CDR3 nucleotides read TGTGCCAGCAGCTTAGACTCAGTGCGCGGTTCACCCCTCCACTTT. Protein: CASSLDSVRGSPLHF.

V usage is TRBV10-3 and J usage is TRBJ2-7; a possible D gene is TRBD1 (6 bases). Germline V gene lookup returns CDR1 ENHRY and CDR2 SYGVKD. V was clipped by 3 bases and J by 2 bases, with 11 bases between them. The CDR3 runs to 14 residues. CDR3 in amino acids: CAISDQGKTYEQYF. The CDR3 DNA sequence: TGTGCCATCAGTGACCAGGGGAAGACCTACGAGCAGTACTTC.

The genes are TRBV27 and TRBJ1-1; a possible D gene is TRBD1 (5 bases). Germline V lookup: CDR1 MNHEY, CDR2 SMNVEV (reference sequence). The V end lost 2 bases, the J end lost 5 bases, and 18 bases lay between the germline ends. The CDR3 is made up of 16 amino acids. In nucleotides, the CDR3 is TGTGCCAGCAGTTTAAGCCCTGGGGGAGGGAGGACTGAAGCTTTCTTT. Protein sequence: CASSLSPGGGRTEAFF.

The chain uses TRBV11-2 and TRBJ2-5; D ambiguous. Germline V lookup: CDR1 SGHAT, CDR2 FQNNGV. The CDR3 consists of 17 residues. The V gene lost 1 base and the J gene lost 4 bases, with 19 bases spanning the gap. The CDR3 coding sequence is TGTGCCAGCAGCTTAGGAGGCTCCGGGTTCCGTGGAGAGACCCAGTACTTC. Translated, it gives CASSLGGSGFRGETQYF.

The gene calls are TRBV5-1 and TRBJ1-1; TRBD1 is a possible D gene (5 bases). Trimming shortened V by 2 bases and J by 1 base, and 12 bases separated the two germline ends. The germline V gene encodes CDR1 SGHRS and CDR2 YFSETQ. This CDR3 comprises 15 residues. The CDR3 DNA is TGCGCCAGCAGCTTCGCAGGGATGGGGAACACTGAAGCTTTCTTT. It encodes CASSFAGMGNTEAFF.

The sample holds many counts of this clone. The V gene is TRBV5-1, the J gene TRBJ2-7; D might be TRBD1 (6 bases). The V gene's germline CDR1 is SGHRS and CDR2 YFSETQ. There are 14 residues in the CDR3. V lost 0 bases to trimming and J lost 6 bases, with 13 bases between them. For the CDR3, the DNA is TGCGCCAGCAGCTTGGGGCAGGGGCGCGTCGAGCAGTACTTC. It yields the protein CASSLGQGRVEQYF.

The J gene is TRBJ2-7, the V gene TRBV10-3, with 9 bases lining up with TRBD2. Germline V lookup: CDR1 ENHRY, CDR2 SYGVKD. The CDR3 spans 17 residues. Trimming cost V 0 bases and J 0 bases; bases outside gene matches: 6. CDR3 in amino acids: CAISESGLAGPSYEQYF. For the CDR3, the DNA is TGTGCCATCAGTGAGTCAGGTCTAGCGGGGCCCTCCTACGAGCAGTACTTC.

This chain links TRBV9 with TRBJ2-5; 8 nucleotides align to TRBD2. There are 16 residues in the CDR3. V lost 0 bases to trimming and J lost 2 bases; unmatched junction nucleotides: 6. The germline V gene has CDR1 SGDLS and CDR2 YYNGEE. Written as DNA, the CDR3 is TGTGCCAGCAGCGTAGGGGCGGGGGGATCACAAGAGACCCAGTACTTC. It codes for CASSVGAGGSQETQYF.

The sample holds a few counts of this clone. The chain recombines TRBV19 with TRBJ1-5, with a tentative D call TRBD1 (6 bases). The germline CDR1 and CDR2 sequences are LNHDA and SQIVND (reference sequence). The CDR3 covers 15 residues. V lost 3 bases and J 4 bases, leaving 13 bases between the germline ends. This chain's CDR3 is CASSIGQPGNQPQHF. The CDR3 DNA sequence: TGTGCCAGTAGTATTGGACAGCCAGGGAATCAGCCCCAGCATTTT.

The rearrangement links TRBV10-2 to TRBJ1-2; 8 nucleotides agree with TRBD1. There are 15 residues in the CDR3. V lost 3 bases to trimming and J lost 8 bases; unmatched junction nucleotides: 11. CDR1 and CDR2 from the germline V gene are WSHSY and SAAADI. The CDR3 here is CASSDRGPSLGGYTF. CDR3 coding DNA: TGCGCCAGCAGTGACAGGGGGCCGAGCTTGGGAGGCTACACCTTC.

The chain links TRBV3-1 (or the pseudogene TRBV3-2) to TRBJ2-5; 9 nucleotides match TRBD1. The V gene's germline CDR1 is LGHDT and CDR2 YNNKEL (reference sequence). J lost 10 bases, V lost 0 bases, and 15 bases had no gene match. This CDR3 has 17 amino acids. CDR3 sequence: CASSQDIHGGTGLVQYF. The CDR3 nucleotides read TGTGCCAGCAGCCAAGATATTCATGGCGGGACAGGGTTGGTCCAGTACTTC.

The chain recombines TRBV9 with TRBJ2-2; the match to TRBD2 covers 10 bases. The CDR3 runs to 16 residues. Germline loops: CDR1 SGDLS, CDR2 YYNGEE. Trimming at V came to 4 bases and at J to 5 bases, leaving 8 bases not matched to a gene. The CDR3 loop is CASSPLSGGGTGELFF. In nucleotides, the CDR3 is TGTGCCAGCAGCCCCCTCAGCGGGGGGGGTACCGGGGAGCTGTTTTTT.

V and J are TRBV5-8 and TRBJ1-1; D uncertain. The germline gives CDR1 SGHTS, CDR2 YDEGEE. This CDR3 comprises 14 residues. Trimming stripped 4 bases from V and 0 bases from J, with 10 bases between. The CDR3 spells CASSLGTMNTEAFF. As DNA, the CDR3 is TGTGCCAGCAGCCTGGGTACTATGAACACTGAAGCTTTCTTT.

V and J are TRBV29-1 and TRBJ2-1, with D possibly matching TRBD2 (5 bases). The CDR3 totals 14 residues. Trimming stripped 5 bases from V and 3 bases from J, with 14 bases between. Germline V gene lookup returns CDR1 SQVTM and CDR2 ANQGSEA. The CDR3 here is CSVSFRGNYNEQFF. Here the CDR3 DNA reads TGCAGCGTTTCCTTCCGGGGAAACTACAATGAGCAGTTCTTC.

This clone has just one count. This rearrangement joins TRBV6-5 to TRBJ1-2; 7 nucleotides match TRBD1. CDR3 size: 15 residues. With V trimmed by 0 bases and J by 4 bases, 5 bases remained unmatched. Germline assignment: CDR1 MNHEY and CDR2 SVGAGI. The CDR3 spells CASSYSRDSPYGYTF. CDR3 DNA: TGTGCCAGCAGTTACTCAAGGGACAGCCCCTATGGCTACACCTTC.

The J gene is TRBJ2-3, the V gene TRBV19; the match to TRBD1 covers 7 bases. From germline, CDR1 is LNHDA and CDR2 SQIVND (reference sequence). The trim removed 7 bases at V and 1 base at J, leaving 5 bases unmatched. CDR3 length equals 14 residues. The CDR3 DNA reads TGTGCCAGTATCCCGACAGGGCGCACAGATACGCAGTATTTT. It codes for CASIPTGRTDTQYF.

The rearrangement links TRBV7-2 to TRBJ2-1, with TRBD2 matching over 7 bases. V lost 1 base, J lost 9 bases, and 6 bases stayed unmatched. CDR1 is SGHTA and CDR2 is FQGNSA in the germline V gene. The CDR3 totals 14 residues. The CDR3 reads CASSLGTSGIEQFF. The CDR3 nucleotides are TGTGCCAGCAGCTTAGGGACTAGTGGGATTGAGCAGTTCTTC.

As for this clone: The junction departs from germline at one end; a sequencing error may be responsible. The J gene is TRBJ2-1, the V gene TRBV7-7, with D maybe TRBD1 (6 bases). CDR1 is SSHAT, CDR2 FNYEAQ, per germline (reference sequence). CDR3 length: 15 residues. The CDR3: CASSLGRQGFDEQFF. The CDR3 bases are TGTGCTAGCAGCTTAGGGCGGCAGGGGTTCGATGAGCAGTTCTTC.

This rearrangement joins TRBV7-8 to TRBJ1-2; 8 positions match TRBD1. The trim removed 5 bases at V and 3 bases at J, leaving 14 bases unmatched. Germline assignment: CDR1 SGHVS and CDR2 FQNEAQ. The CDR3 loop spans 17 amino acids. Here the CDR3 DNA reads TGTGCCAGCAGCCGTTTACAGACAGGGGAGAGTGACTATGGCTACACCTTC. Amino acids: CASSRLQTGESDYGYTF.

V and J are TRBV7-3 and TRBJ2-1, with 9 bases lining up with TRBD2. Germline V CDR1 and CDR2: SGHTA, FQGTGA. This CDR3 region has 15 residues. J was trimmed by 8 bases and V by 2 bases; bases with no gene match: 7. CDR3 in DNA: TGTGCCAGCAGCTTATCGCTAGCGGGGTACGATGAGCAGTTCTTC. The encoded protein is CASSLSLAGYDEQFF.

The rearrangement joins TRBV5-1 to TRBJ2-7, with 9 nucleotides matching TRBD2. Germline trimming cut 3 bases from V and 3 bases from J; bases unmatched to any gene: 7. Looked up from germline, CDR1 is SGHRS and CDR2 is YFSETQ. The CDR3 runs 15 residues. CDR3 coding DNA: TGCGCCAGCAGCTACGGCGGGGGGGCTAACTACGAGCAGTACTTC. It encodes CASSYGGGANYEQYF.

This clone was recorded only once. This chain uses TRBV2 with TRBJ1-3; the D gene is possibly TRBD1 (6 bases). This CDR3 is built from 13 residues. Trimming pared 5 bases from V and 9 bases from J, leaving 14 bases between. Germline V lookup: CDR1 SNHLY, CDR2 FYNNEI. This CDR3 reads CASSLTGGSTIYF. CDR3 nucleotide sequence: TGTGCCAGCAGTTTGACAGGCGGGAGCACCATATATTTT.

In this sample, this clone turned up a few times. The chain employs TRBV3-1 (or the pseudogene TRBV3-2) and TRBJ2-5; D is ambiguous. The ends were cut back, 4 bases at V and 1 base at J, with 13 bases in the middle. Germline V gene lookup returns CDR1 LGHDT and CDR2 YNNKEL (reference sequence). The CDR3 loop spans 15 amino acids. This chain's CDR3 is CASSPKIWAQETQYF. CDR3 nucleotides: TGTGCCAGCAGCCCAAAAATATGGGCCCAAGAGACCCAGTACTTC.

This sequence joins TRBV5-1 and TRBJ2-5; weak D call: TRBD1 (5 bases). There are 16 residues in the CDR3. Trimming took 0 bases from V and 7 from J, leaving 19 bases between them. Germline V gene sequence: CDR1 SGHRS, CDR2 YFSETQ. CDR3 protein: CASSLGGLARRGTQYF. The DNA of the CDR3 is TGCGCCAGCAGCTTGGGGGGATTAGCTCGAAGGGGGACCCAGTACTTC.

The chain recombines TRBV7-9 with TRBJ2-3, with 7 bases aligning to TRBD2. There are 17 residues in the CDR3. CDR1 SEHNR and CDR2 FQNEAQ come from the germline V gene (reference sequence). With V trimmed by 5 bases and J by 3 bases, 14 bases remained unmatched. The CDR3: CASSQTKGLGGTDTQYF. The CDR3 DNA follows: TGTGCCAGCAGCCAAACAAAAGGACTAGGAGGAACAGATACGCAGTATTTT. Looking up the rest from reference TRBV7-9 and TRBJ2-3 gives the full variable domain: DTGVSQNPRHKITKRGQNVTFRCDPISEHNRLYWYRQTLGQGPEFLTYFQNEAQLEKSRLLSDRFSAERPKGSFSTLEIQRTEQGDSAMYLCASSQTKGLGGTDTQYFGPGTRLTVL.